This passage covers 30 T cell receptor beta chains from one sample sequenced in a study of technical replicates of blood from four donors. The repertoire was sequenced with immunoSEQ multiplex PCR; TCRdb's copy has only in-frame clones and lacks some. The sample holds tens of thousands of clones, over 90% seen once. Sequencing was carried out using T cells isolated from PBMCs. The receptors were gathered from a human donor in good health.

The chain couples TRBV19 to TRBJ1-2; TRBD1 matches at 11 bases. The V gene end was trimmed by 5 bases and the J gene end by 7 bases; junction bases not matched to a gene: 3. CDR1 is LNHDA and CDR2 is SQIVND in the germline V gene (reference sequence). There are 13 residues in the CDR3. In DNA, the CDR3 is TGTGCCAGTAGTGGAGGGACAGGGGGTGGCTACACCTTC. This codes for CASSGGTGGGYTF. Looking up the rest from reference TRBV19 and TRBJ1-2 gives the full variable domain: DGGITQSPKYLFRKEGQNVTLSCEQNLNHDAMYWYRQDPGQGLRLIYYSQIVNDFQKGDIAEGYSVSREKKESFPLTVTSAQKNPTAFYLCASSGGTGGGYTFGSGTRLTVV.

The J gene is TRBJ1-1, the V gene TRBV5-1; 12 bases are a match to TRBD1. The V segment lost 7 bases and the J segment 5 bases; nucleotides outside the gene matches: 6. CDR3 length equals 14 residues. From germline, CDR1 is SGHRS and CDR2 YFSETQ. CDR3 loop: CASGTGGEPTEAFF. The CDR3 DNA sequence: TGCGCCAGCGGGACAGGGGGCGAACCGACTGAAGCTTTCTTT.

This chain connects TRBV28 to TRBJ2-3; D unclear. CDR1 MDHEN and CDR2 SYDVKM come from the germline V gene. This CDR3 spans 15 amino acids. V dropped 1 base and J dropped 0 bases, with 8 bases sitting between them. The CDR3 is CASSLYLASTDTQYF. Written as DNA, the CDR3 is TGTGCCAGCAGTTTATATCTGGCCAGCACAGATACGCAGTATTTT.

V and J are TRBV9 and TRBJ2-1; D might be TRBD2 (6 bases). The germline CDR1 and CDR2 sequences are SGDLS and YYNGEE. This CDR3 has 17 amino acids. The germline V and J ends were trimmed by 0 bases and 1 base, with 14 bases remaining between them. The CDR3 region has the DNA TGTGCCAGCAGCGTAGACGGGGGTGAGAGATCCTACAATGAGCAGTTCTTC. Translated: CASSVDGGERSYNEQFF. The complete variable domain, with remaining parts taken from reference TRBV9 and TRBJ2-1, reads DSGVTQTPKHLITATGQRVTLRCSPRSGDLSVYWYQQSLDQGLQFLIQYYNGEERAKGNILERFSAQQFPDLHSELNLSSLELGDSALYFCASSVDGGERSYNEQFFGPGTRLTVL.

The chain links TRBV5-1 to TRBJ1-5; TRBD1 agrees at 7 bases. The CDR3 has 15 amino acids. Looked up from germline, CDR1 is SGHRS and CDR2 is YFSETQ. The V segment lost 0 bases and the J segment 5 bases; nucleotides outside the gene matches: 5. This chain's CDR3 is CASSLDGQAHQPQHF. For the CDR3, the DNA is TGCGCCAGCAGCTTGGATGGACAGGCCCATCAGCCCCAGCATTTT.

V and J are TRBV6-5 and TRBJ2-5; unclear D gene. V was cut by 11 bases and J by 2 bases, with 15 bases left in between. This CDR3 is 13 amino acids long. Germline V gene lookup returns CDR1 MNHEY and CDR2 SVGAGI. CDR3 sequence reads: CAVRTERQETQYF. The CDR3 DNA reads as TGTGCCGTGAGAACAGAGAGACAAGAGACCCAGTACTTC.

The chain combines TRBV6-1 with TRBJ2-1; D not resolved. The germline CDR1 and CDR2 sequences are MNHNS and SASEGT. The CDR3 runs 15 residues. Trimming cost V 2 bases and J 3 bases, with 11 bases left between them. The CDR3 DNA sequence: TGTGCCAGCAGTGAATCGATAACCGGCTACAATGAGCAGTTCTTC. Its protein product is CASSESITGYNEQFF.

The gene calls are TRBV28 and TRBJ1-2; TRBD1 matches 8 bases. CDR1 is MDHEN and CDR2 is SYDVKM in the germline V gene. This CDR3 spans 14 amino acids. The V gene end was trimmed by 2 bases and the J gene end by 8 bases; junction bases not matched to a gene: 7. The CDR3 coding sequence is TGTGCCAGCAGTTTACTTCAGGGGGCGCGGGGCTACACCTTC. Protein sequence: CASSLLQGARGYTF.

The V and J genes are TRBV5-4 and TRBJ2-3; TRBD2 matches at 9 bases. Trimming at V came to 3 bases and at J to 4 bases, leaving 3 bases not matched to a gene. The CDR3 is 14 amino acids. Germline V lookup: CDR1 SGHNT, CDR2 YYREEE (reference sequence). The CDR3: CASSSTSGADTQYF. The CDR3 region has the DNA TGTGCCAGCAGCTCGACTAGCGGCGCAGATACGCAGTATTTT.

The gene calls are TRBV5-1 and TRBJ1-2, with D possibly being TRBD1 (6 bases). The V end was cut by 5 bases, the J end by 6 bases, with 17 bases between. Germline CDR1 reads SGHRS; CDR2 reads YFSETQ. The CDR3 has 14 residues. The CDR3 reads CASRTGKVADGYTF. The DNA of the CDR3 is TGCGCCAGCAGAACAGGGAAAGTAGCAGATGGCTACACCTTC.

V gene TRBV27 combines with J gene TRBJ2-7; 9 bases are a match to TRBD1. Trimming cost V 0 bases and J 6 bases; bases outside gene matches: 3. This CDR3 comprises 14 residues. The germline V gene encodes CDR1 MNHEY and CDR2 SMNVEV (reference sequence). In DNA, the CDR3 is TGTGCCAGCAGTTTATCGTGGACAGGGGCCGAGCAGTACTTC. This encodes CASSLSWTGAEQYF.

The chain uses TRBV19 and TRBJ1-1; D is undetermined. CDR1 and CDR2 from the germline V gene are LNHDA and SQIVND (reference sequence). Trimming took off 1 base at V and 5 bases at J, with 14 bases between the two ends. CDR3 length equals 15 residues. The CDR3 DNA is TGTGCCAGTAGTATAGTCGAGGGTTTAAGGACTGAAGCTTTCTTT. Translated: CASSIVEGLRTEAFF.

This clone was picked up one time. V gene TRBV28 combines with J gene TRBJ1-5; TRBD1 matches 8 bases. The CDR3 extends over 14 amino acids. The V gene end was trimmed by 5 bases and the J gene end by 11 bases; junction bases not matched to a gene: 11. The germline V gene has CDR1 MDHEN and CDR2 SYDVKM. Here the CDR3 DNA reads TGTGCCAGCAGTCAGATCAGGGGGCAGGAATCCCAGCATTTT. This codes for CASSQIRGQESQHF.

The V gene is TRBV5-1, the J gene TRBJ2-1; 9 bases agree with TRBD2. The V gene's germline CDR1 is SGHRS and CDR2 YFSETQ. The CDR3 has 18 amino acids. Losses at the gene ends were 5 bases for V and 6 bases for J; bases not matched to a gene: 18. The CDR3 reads CASREDLLGPSGINEQFF. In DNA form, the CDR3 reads TGCGCCAGCAGGGAGGACCTACTAGGGCCTAGCGGGATCAATGAGCAGTTCTTC.

The CDR3 is CASSVGVAGGLETQYF. Written as DNA, the CDR3 is TGTGCCAGCAGCGTAGGGGTAGCGGGAGGGTTGGAGACCCAGTACTTC. V gene TRBV9 combines with J gene TRBJ2-5; 11 bases match TRBD2. The CDR3 runs 16 residues. With 0 bases clipped from V and 5 bases from J, the junction kept 6 bases outside the gene matches. Germline values: CDR1 SGDLS, CDR2 YYNGEE.

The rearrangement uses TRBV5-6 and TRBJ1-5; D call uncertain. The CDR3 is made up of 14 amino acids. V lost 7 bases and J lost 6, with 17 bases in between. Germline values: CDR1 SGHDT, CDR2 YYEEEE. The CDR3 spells CASSGGIGIQPQHF. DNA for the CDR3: TGTGCCAGCTCGGGAGGGATTGGTATTCAGCCCCAGCATTTT.

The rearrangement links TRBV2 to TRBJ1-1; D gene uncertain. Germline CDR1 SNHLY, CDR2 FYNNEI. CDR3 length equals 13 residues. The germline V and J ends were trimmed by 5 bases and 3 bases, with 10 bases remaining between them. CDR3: CASSLEEDTEAFF. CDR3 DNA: TGTGCCAGCAGTCTGGAGGAGGACACTGAAGCTTTCTTT.

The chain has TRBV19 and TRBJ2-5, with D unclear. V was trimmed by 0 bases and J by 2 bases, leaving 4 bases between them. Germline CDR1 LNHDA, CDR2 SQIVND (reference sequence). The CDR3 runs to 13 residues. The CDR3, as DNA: TGTGCCAGTAGTATAGATCTTCAAGAGACCCAGTACTTC. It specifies CASSIDLQETQYF.

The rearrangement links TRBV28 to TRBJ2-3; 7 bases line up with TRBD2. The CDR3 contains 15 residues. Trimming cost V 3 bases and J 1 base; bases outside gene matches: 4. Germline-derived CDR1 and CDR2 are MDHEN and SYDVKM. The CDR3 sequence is CASSLSLAGTDTQYF. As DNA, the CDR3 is TGTGCCAGCAGTTTGTCTCTAGCGGGCACAGATACGCAGTATTTT.

The CDR3 DNA is TGTGCCAGCTCCTTGTTTCGGACAGGGGGCGCGGGCGAAGCTTTCTTT. This sequence encodes CASSLFRTGGAGEAFF. The chain employs TRBV2 and TRBJ1-1; 11 bases are shared with TRBD1. With V trimmed by 8 bases and J by 8 bases, 16 bases remained unmatched. Looked up from germline, CDR1 is SNHLY and CDR2 is FYNNEI. CDR3 length equals 16 residues.

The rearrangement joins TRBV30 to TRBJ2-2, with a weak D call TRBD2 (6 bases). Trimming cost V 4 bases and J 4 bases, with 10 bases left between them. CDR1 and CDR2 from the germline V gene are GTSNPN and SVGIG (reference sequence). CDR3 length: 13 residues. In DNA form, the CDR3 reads TGTGCCTGGAACGGGAGCCCCACCGGGGAGCTGTTTTTT. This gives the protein CAWNGSPTGELFF.

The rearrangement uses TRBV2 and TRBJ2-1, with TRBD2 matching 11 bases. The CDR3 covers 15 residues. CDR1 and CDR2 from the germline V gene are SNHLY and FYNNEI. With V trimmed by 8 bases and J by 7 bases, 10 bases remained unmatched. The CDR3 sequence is CASGVAGGPENEQFF. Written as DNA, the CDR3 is TGTGCCAGCGGGGTAGCGGGAGGGCCTGAGAATGAGCAGTTCTTC.

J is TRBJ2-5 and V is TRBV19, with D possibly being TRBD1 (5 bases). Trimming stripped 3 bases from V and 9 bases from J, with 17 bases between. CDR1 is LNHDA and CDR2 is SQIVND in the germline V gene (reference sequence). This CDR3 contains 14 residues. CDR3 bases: TGTGCCAGTAGTATGCCAGATAGGGGCCCAGCCCAGTACTTC. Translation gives CASSMPDRGPAQYF.

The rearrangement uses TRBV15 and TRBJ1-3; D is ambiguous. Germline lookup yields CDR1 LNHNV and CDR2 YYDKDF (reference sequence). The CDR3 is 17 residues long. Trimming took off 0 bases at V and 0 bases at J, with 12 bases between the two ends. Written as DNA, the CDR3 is TGTGCCACCAGCAGAGACCGCGGGTTGTCCTCTGGAAACACCATATATTTT. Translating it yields CATSRDRGLSSGNTIYF.

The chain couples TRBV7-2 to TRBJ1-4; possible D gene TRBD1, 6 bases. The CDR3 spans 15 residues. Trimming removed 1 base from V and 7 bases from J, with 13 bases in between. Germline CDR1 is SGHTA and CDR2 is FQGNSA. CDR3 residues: CASSLGAGVSEKLFF. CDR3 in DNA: TGTGCCAGCAGCTTAGGGGCAGGGGTTAGTGAAAAACTGTTTTTT.

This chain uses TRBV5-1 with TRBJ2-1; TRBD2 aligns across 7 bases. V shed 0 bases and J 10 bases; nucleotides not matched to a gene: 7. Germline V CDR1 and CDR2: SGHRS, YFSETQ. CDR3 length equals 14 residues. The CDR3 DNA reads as TGCGCCAGCAGCTTGGAGGGAGGGAAGGGGGAGCAGTTCTTC. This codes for CASSLEGGKGEQFF.

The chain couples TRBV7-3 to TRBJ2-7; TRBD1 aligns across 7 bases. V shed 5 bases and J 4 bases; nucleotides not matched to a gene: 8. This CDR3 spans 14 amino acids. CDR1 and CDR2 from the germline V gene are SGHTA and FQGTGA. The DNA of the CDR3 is TGTGCCAGCAGCCGTAACGACAGGGAATACGAGCAGTACTTC. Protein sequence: CASSRNDREYEQYF.

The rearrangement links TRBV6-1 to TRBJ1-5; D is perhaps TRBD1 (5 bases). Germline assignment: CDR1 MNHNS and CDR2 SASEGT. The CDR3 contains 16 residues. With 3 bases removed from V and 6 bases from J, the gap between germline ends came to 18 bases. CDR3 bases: TGTGCCAGCAGTGATCTTTACGGAGGGGTTAGTCAGCCCCAGCATTTT. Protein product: CASSDLYGGVSQPQHF.

The CDR3 loop reads CATSRTDSYSNQPQHF. The CDR3 DNA reads as TGTGCCACCAGCAGAACAGACAGCTATAGCAATCAGCCCCAGCATTTT. The chain recombines TRBV15 with TRBJ1-5; D might be TRBD1 (5 bases). In germline, CDR1 is LNHNV, CDR2 YYDKDF (reference sequence). V lost 2 bases, J lost 0 bases, and 11 bases lay in between. This CDR3 contains 16 residues.

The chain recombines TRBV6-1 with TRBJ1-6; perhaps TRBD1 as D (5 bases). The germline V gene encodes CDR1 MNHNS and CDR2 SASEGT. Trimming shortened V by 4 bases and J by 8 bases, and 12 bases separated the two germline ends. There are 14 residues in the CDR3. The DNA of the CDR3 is TGTGCCAGCAGTGGGGGTATAGGGGATTCACCCCTCCACTTT. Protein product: CASSGGIGDSPLHF.